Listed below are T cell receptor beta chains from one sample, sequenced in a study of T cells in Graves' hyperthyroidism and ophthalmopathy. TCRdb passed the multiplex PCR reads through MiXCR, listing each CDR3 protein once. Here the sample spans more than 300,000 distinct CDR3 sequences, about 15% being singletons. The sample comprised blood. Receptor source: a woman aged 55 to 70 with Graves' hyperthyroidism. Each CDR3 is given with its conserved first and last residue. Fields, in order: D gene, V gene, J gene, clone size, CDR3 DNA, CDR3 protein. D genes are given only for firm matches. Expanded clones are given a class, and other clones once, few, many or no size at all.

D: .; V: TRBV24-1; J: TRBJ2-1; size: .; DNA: TGTGCCACCAGTGCGACTCCGGGGTACAATGAGCAGTTCTTC; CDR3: CATSATPGYNEQFF
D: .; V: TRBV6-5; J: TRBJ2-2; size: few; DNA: TGTGCCAGCAGTTACTCTGGCACTATCACCGGGGAGCTGTTTTTT; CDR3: CASSYSGTITGELFF
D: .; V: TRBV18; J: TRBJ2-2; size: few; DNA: TGTGCCAGCTCACCCCTCCCCGGGACCGTCGGAACCGGGGAGCTGTTTTTT; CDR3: CASSPLPGTVGTGELFF
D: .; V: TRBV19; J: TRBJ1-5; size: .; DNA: TGTGCCAGTAGCGCGCGCGGGACAAATAATCAGCCCCAGCATTTT; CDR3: CASSARGTNNQPQHF
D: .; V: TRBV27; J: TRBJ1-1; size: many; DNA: TGTGCCAGCAGTTTATACAAGAACACTGAAGCTTTCTTT; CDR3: CASSLYKNTEAFF
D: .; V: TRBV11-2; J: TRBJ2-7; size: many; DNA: TGTGCCAGCAGCGTCGGCACCGCCTACGAGCAGTACTTC; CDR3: CASSVGTAYEQYF
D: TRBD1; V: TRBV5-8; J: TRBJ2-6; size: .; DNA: TGTGCCAGCAGCTCTGACAGGGGACTTACTGGGGCCAACGTCCTGACTTTC; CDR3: CASSSDRGLTGANVLTF
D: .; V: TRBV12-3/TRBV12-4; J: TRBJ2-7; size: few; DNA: TGTGCCAGCAAGGTAGGACGTAACTCCTACGAGCAGTACTTC; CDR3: CASKVGRNSYEQYF
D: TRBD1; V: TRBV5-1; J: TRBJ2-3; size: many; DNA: TGCGCCAGCAGAATCAGGACAGGGGGCCCAGATACGCAGTATTTT; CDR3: CASRIRTGGPDTQYF
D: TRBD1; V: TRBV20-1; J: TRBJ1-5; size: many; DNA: TGCAGTGCTAGTCACGGGACAGGCGGCAATCAGCCCCAGCATTTT; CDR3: CSASHGTGGNQPQHF
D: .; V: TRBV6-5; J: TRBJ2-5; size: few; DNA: TGTGCCAGCAGTTACGGTTCAGGGTTACAAGAGACCCAGTACTTC; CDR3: CASSYGSGLQETQYF
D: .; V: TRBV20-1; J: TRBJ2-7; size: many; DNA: TGCAGTGCTAGCGGGGACTCGGCTGTCGAGCAGTACTTC; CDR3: CSASGDSAVEQYF
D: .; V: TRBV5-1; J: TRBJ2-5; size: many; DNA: TGCGCCAGCAGCCCTGGGCTTAGGGGGAGCTCAGAGACCCAGTACTTC; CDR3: CASSPGLRGSSETQYF
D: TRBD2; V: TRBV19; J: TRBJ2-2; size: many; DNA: TGTGCCAGTACCCTAGGAGTAGCGGGAGAGCCAGTGGGGGAGCTGTTTTTT; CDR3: CASTLGVAGEPVGELFF
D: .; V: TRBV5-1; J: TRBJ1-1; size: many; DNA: TGCGCCAGCAGCTTGATGAGAGGGGGCACTGAAGCTTTCTTT; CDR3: CASSLMRGGTEAFF
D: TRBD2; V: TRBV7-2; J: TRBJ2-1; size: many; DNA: TGTGCCAGCAGCTTAACACTAGCGGACAATGAGCAGTTCTTC; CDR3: CASSLTLADNEQFF
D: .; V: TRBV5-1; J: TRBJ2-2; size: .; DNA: TGCGCCAGCAGCTTGGAGTGGGGCCCTACCGGGGAGCTGTTTTTT; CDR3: CASSLEWGPTGELFF
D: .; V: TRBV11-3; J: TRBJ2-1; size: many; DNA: TGTGCCAGCAGCCGCTTGAGCGGGAATGAGCAGTTCTTC; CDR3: CASSRLSGNEQFF
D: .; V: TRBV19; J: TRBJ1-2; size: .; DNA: TGTGCCAGTAGTCCGGGTCTTTATGGCTACACCTTC; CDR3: CASSPGLYGYTF
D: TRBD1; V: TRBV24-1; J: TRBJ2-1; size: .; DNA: TGTGCCACCAGCAACGGACAGGCAGGCAATGAGCAGTTCTTC; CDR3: CATSNGQAGNEQFF
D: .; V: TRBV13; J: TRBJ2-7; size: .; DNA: TGTGCCAGCAGCTCCCTAATCCCGGGAGCCTACGAGCAGTACTTC; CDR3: CASSSLIPGAYEQYF
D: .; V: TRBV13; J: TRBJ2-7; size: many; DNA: TGTGCCAGCAGCTTTGGGGGGTTGGAGGAAATATCCTACGAGCAGTACTTC; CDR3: CASSFGGLEEISYEQYF
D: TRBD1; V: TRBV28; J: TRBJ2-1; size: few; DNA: TGTGCCAGCAGGCGACAGGGGTGGTTCTCCTACAATGAGCAGTTCTTC; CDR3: CASRRQGWFSYNEQFF
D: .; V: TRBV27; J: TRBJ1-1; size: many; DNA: TGTGCCAGCAGTTTTGGGAGGGCCACTGAAGCTTTCTTT; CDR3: CASSFGRATEAFF
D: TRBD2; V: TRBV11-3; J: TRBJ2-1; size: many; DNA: TGTGCCAGCAGCGTTAGCGGGAGTGGTAATGAGCAGTTCTTC; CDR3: CASSVSGSGNEQFF
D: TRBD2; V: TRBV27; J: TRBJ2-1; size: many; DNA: TGTGCCAGCAGTTTATGGGGCAGCGGGAGGGCCATGGGTGAGCAGTTCTTC; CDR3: CASSLWGSGRAMGEQFF
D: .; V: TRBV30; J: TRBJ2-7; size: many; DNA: TGTGCCTGGAGTGTAGGTGGCCAATACGAGCAGTACTTC; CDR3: CAWSVGGQYEQYF